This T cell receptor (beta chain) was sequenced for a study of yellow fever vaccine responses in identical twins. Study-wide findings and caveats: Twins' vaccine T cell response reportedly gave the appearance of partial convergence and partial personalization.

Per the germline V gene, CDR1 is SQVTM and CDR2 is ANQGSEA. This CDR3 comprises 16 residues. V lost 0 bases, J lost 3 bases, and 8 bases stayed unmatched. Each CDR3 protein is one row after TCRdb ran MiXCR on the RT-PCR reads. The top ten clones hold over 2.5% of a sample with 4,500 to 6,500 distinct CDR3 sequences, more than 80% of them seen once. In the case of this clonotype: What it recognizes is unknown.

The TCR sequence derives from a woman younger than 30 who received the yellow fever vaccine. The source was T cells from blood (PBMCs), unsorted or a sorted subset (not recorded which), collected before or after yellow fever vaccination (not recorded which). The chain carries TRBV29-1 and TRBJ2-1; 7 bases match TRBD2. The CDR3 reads CSVEDRKGTNYNEQFF. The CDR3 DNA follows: TGCAGCGTTGAAGATCGGAAAGGGACTAACTACAATGAGCAGTTCTTC.